The entry that follows covers one TCR beta chain sequence. Antigen specificity is unknown. Read data end 3 residues before the CDR3 end; the end is taken from the germline J gene. V dropped 4 bases and J dropped 8 bases, with 11 bases sitting between them. The CDR3 is 13 residues long. The germline gives CDR1 MDHEN, CDR2 SYDVKM. The sample comes from a study of T cells in women clearing cervical HPV infection. About the study: Cases were women with histologically confirmed HPV16-related CIN3 or worse, including a couple of invasive cancers.

Only in-frame clones appear in the TCRdb table, and some are missing; sequencing was by immunoSEQ multiplex PCR. The sample spans 30,000 to 40,000 clones; the ten largest clones claim roughly 6.8%. Study findings and constraints: CIN3+ cases had significantly higher TCR repertoire richness than controls, but evenness did not differ. Unknown T-cell numbers per sample may underlie the richness differences.

The rearrangement links TRBV28 to TRBJ1-4; possible D gene TRBD1, 6 bases. The TCR comes from a woman aged 18 to 75 with a cervical HPV16 infection that either progressed to CIN3+ or cleared (not recorded which). The specimen sequenced was blood buffy coat. The CDR3 bases that were read are TGTGCCAGCAGTTCTTACAGGGACGAAAAA. This gives the protein CASSSYRDEK. The full-length CDR3 reads as CASSSYRDEKLFF.